These 5 T cell receptor beta chains came from one sample sequenced in a study of beta chain features in type 1 diabetes. The study reverse transcribed the entire isolated RNA, so it sequenced expressed TCRB transcripts. Sequencing was performed with immunoSEQ multiplex PCR; in TCRdb, only in-frame clones are kept and a portion is missing. This sample carries around 300,000 clones, approximately 8% of them seen once, and the ten largest clones take about 0.93%. The specimen was central memory CD4+ T cells from blood. All receptors derive from a woman aged 18 to 35 in good health.

This clone came up a few times. The chain employs TRBV7-2 and TRBJ2-3, with 7 bases identical to TRBD2. The CDR3 length is 13 residues. Germline lookup yields CDR1 SGHTA and CDR2 FQGNSA. V lost 7 bases to trimming and J lost 4 bases; unmatched junction nucleotides: 5. The CDR3 spells CASKSGMADTQYF. The CDR3 nucleotides are TGTGCCAGCAAGAGCGGGATGGCAGATACGCAGTATTTT.

This clone showed up many times. The chain couples TRBV7-9 to TRBJ2-1; the D gene could be TRBD1 or TRBD2 (6 bases each). Germline CDR1 and CDR2: SEHNR and FQNEAQ (reference sequence). The V end was cut by 5 bases, the J end by 7 bases, with 15 bases between. The CDR3 spans 14 residues. Here the CDR3 DNA reads TGTGCCAGCAGCGTTACGCTAGGGGGGAATGAGCAGTTCTTC. Its protein is CASSVTLGGNEQFF.

This clone was counted between two and nine times. The V call is TRBV30, the J call TRBJ1-2, with D unclear. This CDR3 region has 15 residues. Germline V CDR1 and CDR2: GTSNPN, SVGIG (reference sequence). V was clipped by 3 bases and J by 4 bases, with 18 bases between them. CDR3 DNA sequence: TGTGCCTGGAGCCACCGCTGGACGGACTCCTATGGCTACACCTTC. It yields the protein CAWSHRWTDSYGYTF. The full variable domain, in which reference TRBV30 and TRBJ1-2 provide the parts outside the CDR3, is SQTIHQWPATLVQPVGSPLSLECTVEGTSNPNLYWYRQAAGRGLQLLFYSVGIGQISSEVPQNLSASRPQDRQFILSSKKLLLSDSGFYLCAWSHRWTDSYGYTFGSGTRLTVV.

Ten or more counts support this clone. The chain recombines TRBV2 with TRBJ1-1, with TRBD1 as a possible D gene (6 bases). The CDR3 consists of 13 residues. Germline V gene sequence: CDR1 SNHLY, CDR2 FYNNEI. Trimming took off 7 bases at V and 1 base at J, with 10 bases between the two ends. The CDR3 region is CASMSDRNTEAFF. The CDR3 nucleotides are TGTGCCAGCATGTCGGACAGGAACACTGAAGCTTTCTTT. Full variable domain (outside the CDR3, taken from reference TRBV2 and TRBJ1-1): EPEVTQTPSHQVTQMGQEVILRCVPISNHLYFYWYRQILGQKVEFLVSFYNNEISEKSEIFDDQFSVERPDGSNFTLKIRSTKLEDSAMYFCASMSDRNTEAFFGQGTRLTVV.

The V and J genes are TRBV5-1 and TRBJ1-2; D is uncertain. CDR3 length equals 15 residues. V lost 1 base to trimming and J lost 4 bases, with 14 bases between them. The germline CDR1 and CDR2 sequences are SGHRS and YFSETQ. CDR3 sequence: CASSLSGDSFYGYTF. DNA for the CDR3: TGCGCCAGCAGCTTGAGCGGGGATTCCTTCTATGGCTACACCTTC.